The 17 T cell receptor beta chains presented below share a single source sample, sequenced in a study of T cell changes during pregnancy in multiple sclerosis. Generated by immunoSEQ multiplex PCR, the TCRdb table keeps only in-frame clones and is missing some. The data contain about 100,000 clones, roughly nine tenths of them singletons. The specimen was peripheral blood, collected in the second trimester of pregnancy. These receptors all stem from a female donor with multiple sclerosis, enrolled in a pregnancy study.

The V call is TRBV1, the J call TRBJ2-3; the table's D call, TRBD2, has no DNA check behind it. TRBV1 is recorded as a pseudogene. The CDR3 consists of 16 residues. CDR3 DNA sequence: TGCACCAGCAGCTCTCGTCAGCGGGAGGGCACAGATACGCAGTATTTT. It yields the protein CTSSSRQREGTDTQYF.

This sequence joins TRBV5-1 and TRBJ1-1, with D possibly matching TRBD1 (5 bases). Trimming left V 1 base short and J 5 bases short, with 12 bases between. CDR1 is SGHRS and CDR2 is YFSETQ in the germline V gene. The length of the CDR3 is 14 residues. As DNA, the CDR3 is TGCGCCAGCAGCTTGAACAGTAAGGGGACTGAAGCTTTCTTT. Residues: CASSLNSKGTEAFF.

The rearrangement joins TRBV10-3 to TRBJ1-2; no firm D call. Germline V CDR1 and CDR2: ENHRY, SYGVKD. CDR3 size: 13 residues. With 3 bases removed from V and 8 bases from J, the gap between germline ends came to 13 bases. The CDR3 DNA reads as TGTGCCATCAGTGAACACCTCCGCCAAGGCTACACCTTC. Translation gives CAISEHLRQGYTF.

J is TRBJ2-1 and V is TRBV6-4; TRBD2 agrees at 10 bases. In germline, CDR1 is MRHNA, CDR2 SNTAGT. V shed 8 bases and J 4 bases; nucleotides not matched to a gene: 8. The length of the CDR3 is 15 residues. The CDR3 here is CASSELAGIYNEQFF. DNA of the CDR3: TGTGCCAGCTCTGAACTAGCGGGGATTTACAATGAGCAGTTCTTC.

This clone was counted once. CDR3 sequence (DNA): TGTGCCAGCAGCGTACTGCCGGGCGGGGAGCTGTTTTTT. This gives the protein CASSVLPGGELFF. This chain connects TRBV9 to TRBJ2-2; no clear D gene. This CDR3 spans 13 amino acids. Germline CDR1 reads SGDLS; CDR2 reads YYNGEE. V was pared by 1 base and J by 7 bases, with 8 bases between.

This chain uses TRBV7-3 with TRBJ1-2; perhaps TRBD1 as D (5 bases). The CDR3 consists of 15 residues. Germline CDR1 SGHTA, CDR2 FQGTGA. Trimming took 2 bases from V and 4 from J, leaving 14 bases between them. The CDR3 region is CASSLFGGGGYGYTF. In DNA form, the CDR3 reads TGTGCCAGCAGCTTATTCGGGGGAGGAGGCTATGGCTACACCTTC.

The gene calls are TRBV12-2 and TRBJ1-1; the D call of TRBD1 is as the table states it, not checked on the DNA. TRBV12-2 is a documented pseudogene. The CDR3 is made up of 16 amino acids. CDR3 loop: CASRLAGTGVNTEAFF. CDR3 nucleotides: TGTGCAAGTCGCTTAGCAGGGACAGGGGTGAACACTGAAGCTTTCTTT.

This clone appeared a few times. The chain has TRBV6-1 and TRBJ2-5; 11 bases match TRBD2. The CDR3 covers 14 residues. V lost 7 bases, J lost 3 bases, and 4 bases stayed unmatched. CDR1 and CDR2 (germline): MNHNS, SASEGT. The CDR3 spells CASNLLAGEETQYF. The CDR3 DNA sequence: TGTGCCAGCAACCTACTAGCGGGAGAAGAGACCCAGTACTTC.

This rearrangement joins TRBV5-1 to TRBJ2-1; 9 bases line up with TRBD2. V was clipped by 4 bases and J by 2 bases; unmatched bases: 7. The germline V gene has CDR1 SGHRS and CDR2 YFSETQ. The CDR3 has 16 residues. The CDR3 sequence: CASSEGAGGAYNEQFF. DNA for the CDR3: TGCGCCAGCAGCGAGGGAGCGGGAGGTGCCTACAATGAGCAGTTCTTC.

J is TRBJ2-3 and V is TRBV11-2, with D maybe TRBD2 (5 bases). V shed 5 bases and J shed 9 bases, with 15 bases lying between them. Germline values: CDR1 SGHAT, CDR2 FQNNGV. This CDR3 region has 13 residues. CDR3 DNA: TGTGCCAGCAGCCTGGGGTTGGAGCGGACGCAGTATTTT. Its protein is CASSLGLERTQYF.

CDR3 coding DNA: TGCGCCAGCGGGGACAGGGAATCGTGGGTCACTGAAGCTTTCTTT. Translating it yields CASGDRESWVTEAFF. The rearrangement links TRBV5-1 to TRBJ1-1; 9 bases match TRBD1. Looked up from germline, CDR1 is SGHRS and CDR2 is YFSETQ. The CDR3 spans 15 residues. V gave up 7 bases and J gave up 4 bases; unmatched junction bases: 11.

The rearrangement joins TRBV6-1 to TRBJ1-2, with a possible D match to TRBD1 (5 bases). CDR1 and CDR2 from the germline V gene are MNHNS and SASEGT. The V end lost 9 bases, the J end lost 4 bases, and 18 bases lay between the germline ends. The CDR3 is 14 amino acids. The chain's CDR3 is CASLGDWGAYGYTF. The CDR3 DNA is TGTGCCAGTTTAGGGGATTGGGGCGCCTATGGCTACACCTTC.

This clone was picked up one time. This chain links TRBV7-8 with TRBJ2-2; 8 bases are shared with TRBD1. The ends lost 4 bases at V and 4 bases at J; junction bases unmatched: 14. This CDR3 has 18 residues. Looked up from germline, CDR1 is SGHVS and CDR2 is FQNEAQ. The CDR3 protein is CASSSVSGQGVSTGELFF. The CDR3 bases are TGTGCCAGCAGCTCCGTATCCGGACAGGGAGTAAGCACCGGGGAGCTGTTTTTT.

This clone was counted once. V and J are TRBV2 and TRBJ2-3, with 7 bases identical to TRBD1. CDR1 SNHLY and CDR2 FYNNEI come from the germline V gene. J was trimmed by 6 bases and V by 4 bases; bases with no gene match: 10. This CDR3 spans 15 amino acids. The CDR3: CASSVTGAPADTQYF. In DNA form, the CDR3 reads TGTGCCAGCAGTGTCACAGGGGCCCCTGCGGATACGCAGTATTTT.

This clone has a handful of counts. The genes are TRBV19 and TRBJ2-1, with D perhaps matching TRBD1 (6 bases). Trimming took 3 bases from V and 6 from J, leaving 15 bases between them. The CDR3 covers 15 residues. Germline V gene sequence: CDR1 LNHDA, CDR2 SQIVND (reference sequence). For the CDR3, the DNA is TGTGCCAGTAGTATCCCCACAGGGAAGGGCAATGAGCAGTTCTTC. Protein sequence: CASSIPTGKGNEQFF.

The V call is TRBV29-1, the J call TRBJ2-1; 7 nucleotides align to TRBD1. The CDR3 sequence is 12 residues long. Trimming took 4 bases from V and 6 from J; bases not matched to a gene: 3. The germline V gene has CDR1 SQVTM and CDR2 ANQGSEA. The CDR3 nucleotides read TGCAGCGTTGGACAGGGCAGCAATGAGCAGTTCTTC. It yields the protein CSVGQGSNEQFF.

The rearrangement joins TRBV5-1 to TRBJ2-5, with 10 bases aligning to TRBD1. V shed 0 bases, J shed 7 bases, and the junction held 3 bases outside the gene matches. The CDR3 has 14 residues. Germline V CDR1 and CDR2: SGHRS, YFSETQ. This chain's CDR3 is CASSLGQGAVTQYF. The CDR3 nucleotides are TGCGCCAGCAGCTTGGGACAGGGGGCAGTGACCCAGTACTTC. Variable domain in full (rest from reference TRBV5-1 and TRBJ2-5): KAGVTQTPRYLIKTRGQQVTLSCSPISGHRSVSWYQQTPGQGLQFLFEYFSETQRNKGNFPGRFSGRQFSNSRSEMNVSTLELGDSALYLCASSLGQGAVTQYFGPGTRLLVL.